This entry features one T cell receptor (beta chain) sequence. Its target antigen remains unknown. Base-call qualities are not available, and no considerably larger clone is one nucleotide away. These data are taken from a study of T cells after posttransplantation cyclophosphamide (dated by TCRdb to the mid-2010s). Study-level background: Using TRB sequencing, the study followed how the T cell repertoire rebuilt after myeloablative bone marrow transplantation with posttransplantation cyclophosphamide given as GVHD prophylaxis. Samples from approximately 37 PTCy-treated patients, along with samples from some 16 of their related bone marrow donors, underwent antigen receptor sequencing. Blood from all 35 or so PTCy patients who had 1-year posttransplant specimens underwent TRB sequencing. In 3 patients, TRB sequencing was also performed on up to roughly 3 more blood samples taken 2 to 5.2 years after transplant, and in 4 patients, pretransplant blood was also TRB-sequenced. Because TRA and TRB clonality correlated tightly in eight or nine samples, later TCR analyses were limited to TRB. Public TRB sequences were checked against a database of over 3,600 sequences associated with responses to pathogens, tumor antigens, self-antigens and alloantigens. The paper's findings and limits, for the study overall: At 1-2 months, donor-recipient similarity was low but rose over the first year, and the later blood repertoires were often dominated by donor CD8+ memory clones. The TRB repertoires of T cells infiltrating skin or GI tract showed only limited overlap with the TRB repertoires of T cells in blood. Across 40 to 55 patients, TRB clonality was highly associated with recipient CMV seropositivity and CMV reactivation, and diversity in PTCy patients was similar to diversity in CNI/methotrexate controls.

To count as naive, T cells had to be viable CD3+CD4+ or CD3+CD8+ cells with a CCR7+CD45RA+CD45RO-CD95-CD27+CD28+ profile. On the day of marrow donation, related bone marrow donors gave peripheral blood samples. Peripheral blood and bone marrow mononuclear cells were isolated by Ficoll-Hypaque density centrifugation and cryopreserved. Sorting of CD4+ and CD8+ T cells, including naive and memory subsets, was performed by FACS on a FACSAria II. Genomic DNA was used for TRB sequencing, which was performed with the immunoSEQ assay at survey resolution or with the hsTCRB kit. As for the authors' bioinformatics: The immunoSEQ software handled initial read processing, and the LymphoSeq R package was used for repertoire analyses. Clonality was computed as 1 minus normalized Shannon entropy; Gini coefficient was also calculated for each TRB dataset. Phenotypes of unsorted samples were inferred by mapping TRB sequences from sorted subsets of the recipient or donor onto unsorted samples of the same recipient. TCRdb took over this immuneACCESS table, retaining in-frame rearrangements with V and J assigned. Such tables are incomplete; in checked studies, under half of the missing clones stem from an unresolved V gene, and the remainder is unexplained. For V, J and clone size, that table is used; D and trimming come from the DNA. The sample table holds about 31,000 clones, of which 90% to 95% were seen once. The ten biggest clones cover 0.09% to 0.12% of the sample.

From the germline V gene, CDR1 is SGHAT and CDR2 is FQNNGV. The CDR3 sequence holds 15 residues, the cysteine and phenylalanine included. CDR3 DNA only is kept here, 45 bases in frame from base 1. Trimming takes 2 bases from V and 1 base from J, and the germline ends sit 11 bases apart. The V and J segments used are TRBV11-2 and TRBJ1-1; TRBD1 is perhaps the D gene, given 5 matching bases. What was sequenced was naive CD4+ T cells sorted from blood. The receptor was isolated from a man aged 25-40 years in good health and a related stem cell transplant donor. The CDR3 region: CASSLIRGKNTEAFF. The sequenced DNA is TGTGCCAGCAGCTTAATCCGGGGGAAGAACACTGAAGCTTTCTTT.